Presented here are 23 T cell receptor beta chains from one specimen sequenced in a study of T cell repertoires in cytomegalovirus infection. TCRdb analysed the reads with MiXCR anew, one entry per CDR3 protein. This table holds approximately 990,000 distinct CDR3 sequences, less than 35% found once. Their recognized antigens are unknown. The material was cultured CD8+ T cells from PBMCs, obtained from culture after CMV antigen stimulation. These receptors were collected from a human donor in good health (CMV status not recorded). Some clones in this sample may be carry-over from other donors' samples.

In its sample, this clonotype was seen many times. The chain has TRBV7-8 and TRBJ1-1; D may be TRBD1 (6 bases). Per the germline V gene, CDR1 is SGHVS and CDR2 is FQNEAQ. The V end was cut by 2 bases, the J end by 1 base, with 14 bases between. The CDR3 totals 16 residues. The CDR3 protein is CASSLFHRERNTEAFF. The CDR3 nucleotides read TGTGCCAGCAGCTTATTTCACAGGGAGAGGAACACTGAAGCTTTCTTT.

This clonotype was recorded at least ten times. The rearrangement links TRBV7-6 to TRBJ2-3, with TRBD2 matching over 7 bases. Per germline, CDR1 SGHVS and CDR2 FNYEAQ. V lost 4 bases to trimming and J lost 6 bases; unmatched junction nucleotides: 10. The CDR3 is 15 residues long. CDR3 in amino acids: CASSSTPSGGDTQYF. CDR3 bases: TGTGCCAGCAGCTCCACCCCTAGCGGCGGGGATACGCAGTATTTT.

A word on this clonotype: The junction departs from the called germline gene at one end, perhaps through a read error. The V call is TRBV11-3, the J call TRBJ2-5; possible D gene TRBD2, 6 bases. Germline V CDR1 and CDR2: SGHNT, YENEEA. The CDR3 runs to 16 residues. CDR3 amino acids: CTSSSRDPQREETQYF. In DNA form, the CDR3 reads TGTACCAGCAGCTCCCGCGACCCCCAGCGGGAAGAGACCCAGTACTTC.

The chain is built from TRBV27 and TRBJ2-2, with D perhaps matching TRBD1 (6 bases). Germline V CDR1 and CDR2: MNHEY, SMNVEV (reference sequence). The CDR3 totals 15 residues. The V end was cut by 5 bases, the J end by 7 bases, with 17 bases between. CDR3 nucleotides: TGTGCCAGCAGTGGGACACCCGCGATCAGCGGGGAGCTGTTTTTT. Residues: CASSGTPAISGELFF.

The chain couples TRBV7-9 to TRBJ1-2, with D possibly being TRBD1 (6 bases). Germline-derived CDR1 and CDR2 are SEHNR and FQNEAQ (reference sequence). The V end lost 5 bases, the J end lost 0 bases, and 13 bases lay between the germline ends. CDR3 length: 15 residues. The CDR3 spells CASSPRTAANYGYTF. The CDR3 region has the DNA TGTGCCAGCAGCCCACGGACAGCAGCTAACTATGGCTACACCTTC.

About this clonotype itself: A much more abundant neighbour one base away suggests this may be a read error. J is TRBJ1-5 and V is TRBV27; TRBD1 matches 9 bases. The CDR3 loop spans 13 amino acids. After removal of 6 bases from V and 7 bases from J, the junction contained 4 bases not matched to a gene. The germline gives CDR1 MNHEY, CDR2 SMNVEV (reference sequence). The CDR3 DNA sequence: TGTGCCAGCAGCACAGACAGGGGGCAGCCCCAGCATTTT. It yields the protein CASSTDRGQPQHF.

This chain uses TRBV11-1 with TRBJ2-1; the match to TRBD1 covers 7 bases. The V and J ends lost 2 bases and 3 bases, in that order; junction bases with no gene match: 16. CDR1 and CDR2 (germline): SGHAT, FQDESV (reference sequence). This CDR3 contains 19 residues. In DNA form, the CDR3 reads TGTGCCAGCAGCTTACCCTTTGTGGGGCGGACAGGTTTCTACAATGAGCAGTTCTTC. Amino acid sequence: CASSLPFVGRTGFYNEQFF.

Remarks on this clonotype: One junction end disagrees with the germline gene, perhaps due to a read error. V and J are TRBV7-4 and TRBJ1-5; no reliable D call. Germline V lookup: CDR1 SGHVT, CDR2 SQSDAQ. CDR3 length: 13 residues. In DNA form, the CDR3 reads TGTGCCAGCAGCTTAGGCAGCAATCAGCCCCTGCATTTT. Translating gives CASSLGSNQPLHF.

J is TRBJ2-1 and V is TRBV19; the match to TRBD2 covers 10 bases. The length of the CDR3 is 15 residues. With V trimmed by 4 bases and J by 3 bases, 3 bases remained unmatched. Germline V lookup: CDR1 LNHDA, CDR2 SQIVND (reference sequence). The CDR3: CASSTTSGFYNEQFF. CDR3 coding DNA: TGTGCCAGTAGTACGACTAGCGGGTTCTACAATGAGCAGTTCTTC.

The rearrangement links TRBV7-8 to TRBJ1-2, with unresolved D. Trimming removed 1 base at V and 4 bases at J, with 10 bases between. Germline lookup yields CDR1 SGHVS and CDR2 FQNEAQ. The CDR3 totals 14 residues. The CDR3 loop reads CASSLDFVGYGYTF. The CDR3 region has the DNA TGTGCCAGCAGCTTAGATTTTGTGGGCTATGGCTACACCTTC.

The CDR3 nucleotides are TGTGCCAGCAGTGGAATTTCAGCTTTCTTT. Translation: CASSGISAFF. The chain recombines TRBV2 with TRBJ1-1; D ambiguous. Trimming removed 4 bases from V and 10 bases from J, with 7 bases in between. CDR1 and CDR2 (germline): SNHLY, FYNNEI. The CDR3 covers 10 residues. Variable domain in full (rest from reference TRBV2 and TRBJ1-1): EPEVTQTPSHQVTQMGQEVILRCVPISNHLYFYWYRQILGQKVEFLVSFYNNEISEKSEIFDDQFSVERPDGSNFTLKIRSTKLEDSAMYFCASSGISAFFGQGTRLTVV.

The chain carries TRBV2 and TRBJ1-5; the D is unclear. V gave up 4 bases and J gave up 8 bases, with 18 bases separating them. The CDR3 contains 15 residues. The V gene's germline CDR1 is SNHLY and CDR2 FYNNEI. CDR3 residues: CASSAGPSLHKPQHF. CDR3 in DNA: TGTGCCAGCAGTGCGGGCCCATCTCTTCATAAGCCCCAGCATTTT.

This chain uses TRBV9 with TRBJ2-3; TRBD2 matches 13 bases. The V gene's germline CDR1 is SGDLS and CDR2 YYNGEE. The length of the CDR3 is 16 residues. V was clipped by 3 bases and J by 2 bases; unmatched bases: 3. The CDR3 DNA reads as TGTGCCAGCAGCGCGGGACTAGCGGGGCCCACAGATACGCAGTATTTT. This encodes CASSAGLAGPTDTQYF.

In the case of this clonotype: A much bigger clone sits one base away, suggesting this may be a read error. The J gene is TRBJ2-1, the V gene TRBV7-6; D not certain. The CDR3 is 18 residues long. Germline-derived CDR1 and CDR2 are SGHVS and FNYEAQ. The CDR3 protein is CVSSRYAQRSSSANEQFF. The CDR3 DNA reads TGTGTCAGCAGCCGATACGCACAAAGGTCCTCATCCGCCAATGAGCAGTTCTTC.

This clonotype was seen a few times. The gene calls are TRBV4-3 and TRBJ2-2; D not resolved. Trimming shortened V by 0 bases and J by 8 bases, and 16 bases separated the two germline ends. From germline, CDR1 is LGHNA and CDR2 YSLEER. This CDR3 is built from 16 residues. The CDR3 nucleotides are TGCGCCAGCAGCCAAGATGGCAGTGCCGAAGGGGGGGAGCTGTTTTTT. It specifies CASSQDGSAEGGELFF.

The chain couples TRBV20-1 to TRBJ2-3; the match to TRBD2 covers 10 bases. The CDR3 consists of 18 residues. Germline V gene sequence: CDR1 DFQATT, CDR2 SNEGSKA (reference sequence). Trimming removed 0 bases from V and 3 bases from J; junction bases left unmatched: 12. The CDR3 region has the DNA TGCAGTGCTAGAGATGGAAGCGGGGGGGCCCTGAGGACAGATACGCAGTATTTT. Encoded protein: CSARDGSGGALRTDTQYF.

The rearrangement joins TRBV13 to TRBJ1-1; possible D gene TRBD1, 5 bases. Germline V lookup: CDR1 PRHDT, CDR2 FYEKMQ (reference sequence). The CDR3 is 13 residues long. V lost 3 bases, J lost 6 bases, and 11 bases lay in between. The CDR3 DNA sequence: TGTGCCAGCAGCTTTTTCGGGGGATCTGAAGCTTTCTTT. Protein product: CASSFFGGSEAFF.

The rearrangement links TRBV20-1 to TRBJ1-4, with no clear D. V lost 0 bases to trimming and J lost 7 bases, with 3 bases between them. Germline CDR1 reads DFQATT; CDR2 reads SNEGSKA (reference sequence). This CDR3 comprises 11 residues. The CDR3 sequence: CSARDIEKLFF. CDR3 coding DNA: TGCAGTGCTAGAGATATTGAAAAACTGTTTTTT.

This clonotype was seen more than once but under ten times. The chain links TRBV19 to TRBJ2-1, with TRBD2 identical over 7 bases. Germline lookup yields CDR1 LNHDA and CDR2 SQIVND (reference sequence). The CDR3 runs 16 residues. V gave up 5 bases and J gave up 10 bases; unmatched junction bases: 17. The CDR3 DNA reads as TGTGCCAGTAGTCCCCGGACTAGATCGGGAGGCAGCGAGCAGTTCTTC. Its translation is CASSPRTRSGGSEQFF.

This clonotype appeared a few times. The chain uses TRBV10-3 and TRBJ2-1, with 10 bases fitting TRBD1. V shed 6 bases, J shed 9 bases, and the junction held 11 bases outside the gene matches. CDR1 and CDR2 from the germline V gene are ENHRY and SYGVKD. CDR3 length: 15 residues. The CDR3 DNA reads as TGTGCCATCAGGCGGGACAGGGGAGGTTTAGGTGAGCAGTTCTTC. The encoded protein is CAIRRDRGGLGEQFF.

The V and J genes are TRBV25-1 and TRBJ1-5; D call uncertain. Looked up from germline, CDR1 is MGHDK and CDR2 is SYGVNS. The V and J ends lost 4 bases and 4 bases respectively, with 11 bases between them. This CDR3 has 14 residues. The DNA for the CDR3 is TGTGCCAGCAGTGGGTCAGGAGGGAATCAGCCCCAGCATTTT. Its protein product is CASSGSGGNQPQHF.

J is TRBJ1-2 and V is TRBV4-2; 7 positions match TRBD1. Germline-derived CDR1 and CDR2 are LGHNA and YNFKEQ. J gave up 3 bases and V 6 bases, and 16 bases lay outside the gene matches. The CDR3 is 17 amino acids. CDR3 in DNA: TGTGCCAGCAGGCCATCCACTCGGGACAGCCCCTACTATGGCTACACCTTC. It translates to CASRPSTRDSPYYGYTF.

V is TRBV19 and J is TRBJ1-1, with D maybe TRBD1 (5 bases). The CDR3 length is 15 residues. V was cut by 0 bases and J by 6 bases, with 14 bases left in between. Germline V gene data show CDR1 as LNHDA and CDR2 as SQIVND (reference sequence). DNA of the CDR3: TGTGCCAGTAGTATAGACAGGACAAAATTCGCTGAAGCTTTCTTT. It is translated as CASSIDRTKFAEAFF.